Presented here are 9 T cell receptor beta chains from one specimen sequenced in a study of cytomegalovirus exposure and HLA in healthy donors. With 60 Vbeta and 13 Jbeta primers, the PCR was carried out. Only in-frame clones appear in the TCRdb table, and some are missing; sequencing was by immunoSEQ multiplex PCR. The table lists roughly 130,000 clones, roughly 70% of them singletons. The sequencing sample was made of PBMCs. Receptors originate from a man aged 18 to 35 in good health and CMV-seropositive.

V and J are TRBV10-3 and TRBJ2-5; 12 nucleotides agree with TRBD2. The J segment lost 1 base and the V segment lost 2 bases, leaving 5 bases of the junction unmatched. The CDR3 is 17 residues long. Germline CDR1 reads ENHRY; CDR2 reads SYGVKD. For the CDR3, the DNA is TGTGCCATCAGTGAGGGGCCTAGCGGGGGGGCCCAAGAGACCCAGTACTTC. Residues: CAISEGPSGGAQETQYF.

The chain links TRBV19 to TRBJ2-5, with TRBD1 identical over 9 bases. From germline, CDR1 is LNHDA and CDR2 SQIVND (reference sequence). The CDR3 runs to 12 residues. V lost 10 bases to trimming and J lost 4 bases; unmatched junction nucleotides: 4. CDR3 region: CATRDRVETQYF. The CDR3 DNA follows: TGTGCCACCAGGGACAGGGTAGAGACCCAGTACTTC.

The gene calls are TRBV10-3 and TRBJ2-7, with TRBD2 identical over 13 bases. This CDR3 has 17 amino acids. The V gene end was trimmed by 6 bases and the J gene end by 2 bases; junction bases not matched to a gene: 10. Germline V gene sequence: CDR1 ENHRY, CDR2 SYGVKD. CDR3 region: CAIRGTSGEVRPYEQYF. CDR3 DNA sequence: TGTGCCATCAGGGGGACTAGCGGGGAGGTAAGGCCCTACGAGCAGTACTTC.

This rearrangement joins TRBV19 to TRBJ1-2; 7 nucleotides align to TRBD1. The V segment lost 6 bases and the J segment 2 bases; nucleotides outside the gene matches: 9. Germline values: CDR1 LNHDA, CDR2 SQIVND (reference sequence). This CDR3 has 15 residues. CDR3 sequence (DNA): TGTGCCAGTAGCCGACAGGGCGAGGGGAACTATGGCTACACCTTC. Protein: CASSRQGEGNYGYTF.

The chain joins TRBV19 to TRBJ1-3; D gene unclear. Trimming took 7 bases from V and 0 from J, leaving 10 bases between them. Germline CDR1 is LNHDA and CDR2 is SQIVND (reference sequence). This CDR3 is 14 amino acids long. The CDR3 DNA reads TGTGCCAGTACCCCTGCGGGCTCTGGAAACACCATATATTTT. Protein sequence: CASTPAGSGNTIYF.

This chain connects TRBV7-9 to TRBJ1-6; the D is unclear. Germline values: CDR1 SEHNR, CDR2 FQNEAQ (reference sequence). V was cut by 5 bases and J by 8 bases, with 10 bases left in between. The CDR3 runs to 13 residues. CDR3 residues: CASSPNGDSPLHF. The CDR3 bases are TGTGCCAGCAGCCCCAACGGGGATTCACCCCTCCACTTT.

The V call is TRBV7-6, the J call TRBJ2-4; TRBD1 is a possible D gene (6 bases). V lost 1 base to trimming and J lost 0 bases, with 10 bases between them. CDR1 is SGHVS and CDR2 is FNYEAQ in the germline V gene. This CDR3 is built from 16 residues. CDR3: CASSLGSGVAKNIQYF. The CDR3 DNA is TGTGCCAGCAGCTTAGGGTCAGGGGTAGCCAAAAACATTCAGTACTTC.

The chain combines TRBV15 with TRBJ2-3, with a possible D match to TRBD1 (6 bases). The CDR3 runs 17 residues. V was clipped by 1 base and J by 4 bases, with 18 bases between them. Germline loops: CDR1 LNHNV, CDR2 YYDKDF (reference sequence). Here the CDR3 DNA reads TGTGCCACCAGCAGAGTTAGTGGCAGGGGATTCTCAGATACGCAGTATTTT. Protein: CATSRVSGRGFSDTQYF.

The rearrangement links TRBV29-1 to TRBJ2-2, with 7 nucleotides matching TRBD2. Trimming took 0 bases from V and 6 from J; bases not matched to a gene: 7. CDR3 length: 15 residues. The germline gives CDR1 SQVTM, CDR2 ANQGSEA. The CDR3 DNA is TGCAGCGTTGAAGATTCCGGGGGGAAGGCCGGGGAGCTGTTTTTT. It yields the protein CSVEDSGGKAGELFF.